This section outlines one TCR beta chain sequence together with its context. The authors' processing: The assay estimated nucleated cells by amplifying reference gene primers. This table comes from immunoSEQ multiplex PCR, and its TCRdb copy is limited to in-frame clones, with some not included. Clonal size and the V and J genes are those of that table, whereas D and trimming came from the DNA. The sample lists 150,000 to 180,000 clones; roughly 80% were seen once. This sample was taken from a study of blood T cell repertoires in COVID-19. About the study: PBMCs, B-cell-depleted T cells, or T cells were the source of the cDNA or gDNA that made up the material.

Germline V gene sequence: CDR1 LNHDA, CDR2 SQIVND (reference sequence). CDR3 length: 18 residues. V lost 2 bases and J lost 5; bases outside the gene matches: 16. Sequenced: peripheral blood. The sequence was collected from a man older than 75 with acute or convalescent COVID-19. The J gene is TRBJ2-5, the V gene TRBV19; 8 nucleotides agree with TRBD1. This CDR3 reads CASSISTGGDSQWETQYF. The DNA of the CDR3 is TGTGCCAGTAGTATATCAACAGGGGGTGACAGCCAATGGGAGACCCAGTACTTC.